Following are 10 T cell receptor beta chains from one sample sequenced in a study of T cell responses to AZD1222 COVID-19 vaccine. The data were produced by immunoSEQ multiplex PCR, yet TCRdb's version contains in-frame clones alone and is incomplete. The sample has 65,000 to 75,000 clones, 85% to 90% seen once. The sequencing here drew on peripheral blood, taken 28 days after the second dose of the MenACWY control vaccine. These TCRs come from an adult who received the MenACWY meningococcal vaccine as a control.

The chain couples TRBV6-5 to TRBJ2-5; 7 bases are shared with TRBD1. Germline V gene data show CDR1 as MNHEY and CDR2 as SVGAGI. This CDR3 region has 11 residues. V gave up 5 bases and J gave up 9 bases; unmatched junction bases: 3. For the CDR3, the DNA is TGTGCCAGCAGTCAGGGGGATCCCCAGTACTTC. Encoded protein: CASSQGDPQYF.

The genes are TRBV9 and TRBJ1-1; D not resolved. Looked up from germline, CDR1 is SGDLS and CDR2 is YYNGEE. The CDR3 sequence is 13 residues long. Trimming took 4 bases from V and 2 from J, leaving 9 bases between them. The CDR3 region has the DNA TGTGCCAGCAGCCCCCGGGGTAACACTGAAGCTTTCTTT. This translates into CASSPRGNTEAFF.

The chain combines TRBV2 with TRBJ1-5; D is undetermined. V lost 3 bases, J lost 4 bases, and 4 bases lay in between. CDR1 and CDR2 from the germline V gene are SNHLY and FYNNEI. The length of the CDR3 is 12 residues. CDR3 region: CASSDRNQPQHF. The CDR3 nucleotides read TGTGCCAGCAGTGATAGGAATCAGCCCCAGCATTTT.

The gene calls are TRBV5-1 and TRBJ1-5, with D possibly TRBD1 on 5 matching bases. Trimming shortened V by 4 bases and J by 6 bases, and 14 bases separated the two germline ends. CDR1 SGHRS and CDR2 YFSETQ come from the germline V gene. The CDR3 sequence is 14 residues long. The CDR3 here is CASSLRGGSQPQHF. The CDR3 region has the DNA TGCGCCAGCAGCCTTCGCGGGGGGTCTCAGCCCCAGCATTTT.

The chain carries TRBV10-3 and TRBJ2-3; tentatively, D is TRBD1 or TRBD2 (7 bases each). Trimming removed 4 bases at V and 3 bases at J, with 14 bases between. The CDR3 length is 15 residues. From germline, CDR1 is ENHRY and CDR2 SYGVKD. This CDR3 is CAISASRGGTDTQYF. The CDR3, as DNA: TGTGCCATCAGTGCTTCCAGGGGGGGGACAGATACGCAGTATTTT.

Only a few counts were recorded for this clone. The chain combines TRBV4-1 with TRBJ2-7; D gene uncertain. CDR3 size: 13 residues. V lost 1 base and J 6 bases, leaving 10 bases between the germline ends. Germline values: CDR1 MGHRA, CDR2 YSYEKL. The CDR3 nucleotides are TGCGCCAGCAGCCAAGTAGACCCCCCCGAGCAGTACTTC. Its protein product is CASSQVDPPEQYF.

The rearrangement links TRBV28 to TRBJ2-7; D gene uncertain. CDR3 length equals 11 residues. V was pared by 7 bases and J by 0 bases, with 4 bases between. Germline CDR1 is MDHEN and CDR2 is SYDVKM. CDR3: CASKHSYEQYF. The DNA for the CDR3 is TGTGCCAGCAAGCACTCCTACGAGCAGTACTTC.

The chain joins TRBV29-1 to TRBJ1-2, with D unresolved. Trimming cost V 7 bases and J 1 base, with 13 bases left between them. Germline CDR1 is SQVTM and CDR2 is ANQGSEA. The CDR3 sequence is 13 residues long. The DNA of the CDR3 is TGCAGCGGGTGGTCGGCTAGTAACTATGGCTACACCTTC. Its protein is CSGWSASNYGYTF.

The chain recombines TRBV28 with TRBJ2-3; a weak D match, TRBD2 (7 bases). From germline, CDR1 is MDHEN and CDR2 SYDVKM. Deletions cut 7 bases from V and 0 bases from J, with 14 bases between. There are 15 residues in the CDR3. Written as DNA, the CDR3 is TGTGCCAGCATCCCCGGGGGGCTAAGCACAGATACGCAGTATTTT. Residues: CASIPGGLSTDTQYF.

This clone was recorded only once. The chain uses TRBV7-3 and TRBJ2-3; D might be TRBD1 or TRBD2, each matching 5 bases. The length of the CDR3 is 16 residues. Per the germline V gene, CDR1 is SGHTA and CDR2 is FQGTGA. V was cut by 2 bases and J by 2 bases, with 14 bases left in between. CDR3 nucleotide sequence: TGTGCCAGCAGCTTATTAGGGGTCGGGAACACAGATACGCAGTATTTT. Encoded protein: CASSLLGVGNTDTQYF.